The rows below give T cell receptor beta chains drawn from one sample of a study of T cell responses to AZD1222 COVID-19 vaccine. Only in-frame clones appear in the TCRdb table, and some are missing; sequencing was by immunoSEQ multiplex PCR. Among roughly 140,000 clones listed, around 94% were seen once. This material consisted of peripheral blood, taken on day 0 of AZD1222 vaccination. Receptors were obtained from an adult in good health. Each CDR3 is given with its conserved first and last residue. The order of the fields is clone size, V gene, CDR3 protein. Expanded clones get a size class; other rows say once, few or many, or leave the size out.

size: NA; V: TRBV6-2/TRBV6-3; CDR3: CASSGGREKLFF
size: NA; V: TRBV5-1; CDR3: CASSLNFGNTGELFF
size: NA; V: TRBV19; CDR3: CASSIGHNEQFF
size: NA; V: TRBV20-1; CDR3: CSAIPGYTF
size: NA; V: TRBV4-3; CDR3: CASSQVTSGRRETQYF
size: NA; V: TRBV29-1; CDR3: CSAVEGASEAFF
size: NA; V: TRBV18; CDR3: CASSQGEASPLHF
size: NA; V: TRBV2; CDR3: CASSQGVSVETQYF
size: NA; V: TRBV5-5; CDR3: CASSFRRASGNTIYF
size: NA; V: TRBV11-1; CDR3: CASSFGWQSTDTQYF
size: NA; V: TRBV5-8; CDR3: CASSPGGIAGGRQETQYF
size: NA; V: TRBV6-5; CDR3: CASRDTGPDTIYF
size: NA; V: TRBV6-6; CDR3: CASSYSGGNQPQHF
size: NA; V: TRBV9; CDR3: CASSAGHQSGNSPLHF
size: NA; V: TRBV5-4; CDR3: CASSLTVTGNTIYF
size: NA; V: TRBV28; CDR3: CASSLGQGGSPLHF
size: NA; V: TRBV4-1; CDR3: CASSQFYNNEQFF
size: NA; V: TRBV7-8; CDR3: CASSLDTDQPQHF
size: NA; V: TRBV4-1; CDR3: CASSHPGRGVTDTQYF
size: NA; V: TRBV6-2/TRBV6-3; CDR3: CASSNDRSTQYF
size: NA; V: TRBV7-8; CDR3: CASSLRARGALERNTIYF
size: NA; V: TRBV4-3; CDR3: CASSQERGVREVRFF
size: NA; V: TRBV7-9; CDR3: CASSADSNQPQHF
size: NA; V: TRBV19; CDR3: CASSPRYNEQFF
size: NA; V: TRBV6-5; CDR3: CASSRLAGERELFF
size: NA; V: TRBV9; CDR3: CASSARGNTEAFF
size: NA; V: TRBV28; CDR3: CASSSRLAGGLDTQYF
size: few; V: TRBV18; CDR3: CASSLPGQGREKLFF
size: NA; V: TRBV18; CDR3: CASSHASGGGTGELFF
size: NA; V: TRBV7-8; CDR3: CASTAGRLNQPQHF
size: NA; V: TRBV2; CDR3: CASSERAYGYTF
size: NA; V: TRBV4-1; CDR3: CASSPFTGELFF
size: NA; V: TRBV6-5; CDR3: CASTPTVNYGYTF
size: NA; V: TRBV28; CDR3: CASSRRQGLTKLFF
size: NA; V: TRBV6-4; CDR3: CASRNRASNTEAFF
size: NA; V: TRBV7-8; CDR3: CASSLLGQPNEKLFF
size: once; V: TRBV9; CDR3: CASSGHGTGGERAFF
size: NA; V: TRBV4-1; CDR3: CASSQGQGVMNTEAFF
size: NA; V: TRBV5-5; CDR3: CASSFLAGNTEAFF
size: NA; V: TRBV9; CDR3: CASSVGSSGRSTDTQYF
size: once; V: TRBV4-1; CDR3: CASSQTYVRGTQPQHF
size: once; V: TRBV28; CDR3: CASSPGQGYYGYTF
size: NA; V: TRBV3-1/TRBV3-2; CDR3: CASSRTSGPIGGVDTQYF
size: NA; V: TRBV5-4; CDR3: CASSLGFERTDTQYF
size: NA; V: TRBV28; CDR3: CASSAPGQDPYGYTF
size: NA; V: TRBV9; CDR3: CASSRIEGDGYGYTF
size: NA; V: TRBV7-8; CDR3: CASSFSWTGGTDTQYF
size: NA; V: TRBV6-5; CDR3: CASSYQGEYGYTF
size: NA; V: TRBV7-8; CDR3: CASSLDTEAFF
size: NA; V: TRBV6-2/TRBV6-3; CDR3: CASSSSGELFF
size: NA; V: TRBV28; CDR3: CASSALRDLETQYF
size: NA; V: TRBV2; CDR3: CASSLLAGVPDTQYF
size: NA; V: TRBV4-1; CDR3: CASSSNRVSGNTIYF
size: NA; V: TRBV7-6; CDR3: CASSSLDRGGYTF
size: NA; V: TRBV12-3/TRBV12-4; CDR3: CASSRNSNQPQHF
size: NA; V: TRBV5-4; CDR3: CASSFGNTEAFF
size: NA; V: TRBV5-1; CDR3: CASSFEGAHYGYTF
size: NA; V: TRBV5-4; CDR3: CASSLGAGNTGELFF